The subject of this entry is one TCR beta chain. There are 14 residues in the CDR3. Germline values: CDR1 SGHRS, CDR2 YFSETQ. V dropped 1 base and J dropped 0 bases, with 7 bases sitting between them. This sample is drawn from a study of long-term antiretroviral therapy in people with HIV. The assay, immunoSEQ v3.0, was run at survey level. This table comes from immunoSEQ multiplex PCR, and its TCRdb copy is limited to in-frame clones, with some not included. The sample consists of about 22,000 clones, about 82% of them appearing once. The rearrangement uses TRBV5-1 and TRBJ1-2, with D unclear. The sample was unsorted PBMCs, taken 1.3 years after starting antiretroviral therapy. This clonotype was sampled from a man in his 60s with HIV. The CDR3 sequence: CASSLQVSNYGYTF. CDR3 sequence (DNA): TGCGCCAGCAGCTTGCAAGTGTCTAACTATGGCTACACCTTC.